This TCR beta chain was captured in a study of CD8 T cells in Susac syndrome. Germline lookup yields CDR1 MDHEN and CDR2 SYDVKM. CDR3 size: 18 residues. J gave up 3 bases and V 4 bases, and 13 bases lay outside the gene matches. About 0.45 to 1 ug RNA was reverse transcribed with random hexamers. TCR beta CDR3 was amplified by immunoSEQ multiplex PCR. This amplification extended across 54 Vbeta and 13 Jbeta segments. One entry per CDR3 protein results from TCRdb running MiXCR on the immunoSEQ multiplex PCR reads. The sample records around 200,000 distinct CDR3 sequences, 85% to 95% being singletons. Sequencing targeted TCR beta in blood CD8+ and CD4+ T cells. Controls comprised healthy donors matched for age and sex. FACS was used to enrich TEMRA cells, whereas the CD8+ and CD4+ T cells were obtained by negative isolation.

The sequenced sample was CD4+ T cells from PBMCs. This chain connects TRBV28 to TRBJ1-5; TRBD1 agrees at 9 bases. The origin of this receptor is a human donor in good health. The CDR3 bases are TGTGCCAGCAGTTCAAACAGGGGGCCACGGCCGTCCAATCAGCCCCAGCATTTT. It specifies CASSSNRGPRPSNQPQHF.